This T cell receptor beta chain was identified during a study of T-cell memory formation after mild COVID-19 (dated by TCRdb to the early 2020s). For the study in its entirety: TCR sequence clusters from the two donors were largely donor specific. In a couple of donors, T-cell clones that expanded and contracted after mild COVID-19 were followed by sequencing TCRalpha and TCRbeta repertoires longitudinally. The cohort was made up of two young adult volunteers, one female and one male, who were previously healthy. General conclusions and limits of the study: Contracting CD4+ clones appeared mostly in the CM and EM memory subsets, whereas CD8+ clones were enriched in EMRA. Some responding clones were found in pre-infection memory, which suggests that pre-existing cross-reactive memory T cells took part in the SARS-CoV-2 response. Only a couple of mild cases were covered in the study, and larger cohorts including severe cases with pre-infection samples were considered necessary. Balanced CD4/CD8 phenotypes were observed for clones contracting from day 15 to 85, whereas a bias towards CD4+ was observed for a second wave of clones expanding from day 15 to 37. SARS-CoV-2 specificity of the second-wave clones peaking on day 37 was not confirmed.

This clonotype was observed a few times. No cognate antigen has been identified for it. Base qualities are missing; no much larger clone stands one base away. Ficoll-Paque density gradient centrifugation was used to isolate PBMCs. TCRdb lists the instrument as Illumina NovaSeq 6000. cDNA libraries for TCRalpha and TCRbeta were prepared by 5'RACE using constant-segment primers, with sample barcodes and unique molecular identifiers added. Trizol reagent was used to extract RNA from every sample. Amplification of the libraries took two PCR steps, and the second step added a second sample barcode plus Illumina TruSeq adapters. The libraries were sequenced on an Illumina NovaSeq using 2 x 150 bp paired-end reads. On the authors' methods: With migec v1.2.7, reads were demultiplexed and then collapsed into UMI-guided consensus sequences. Using mixcr v2.1.11, UMI consensuses were aligned to TRA and TRB V and J templates and then assembled into clonotypes. Expanded or contracted clonotypes were those called significant by both edgeR and NoisET, with noise models trained on biological replicates. edgeR calls used a false discovery rate-adjusted p below 0.01 and a log2 fold-change threshold of 1. As an exploratory analysis of dynamics, max-normalized trajectories of the 1000 most abundant clonotypes were examined by PCA with hierarchical clustering. Separately sequenced CD4+ and CD8+ repertoires were used to assign a CD4 or CD8 phenotype to each responding clone. Using fastp at Q25 and MiXCR, TCRdb reprocessed the public reads and kept productive beta chains. CDR3 protein sequences are deduplicated, and each keeps its most common genes and DNA. These V and J calls rely on TCRdb rather than the paper's analysis. A total of nearly 350,000 distinct CDR3 sequences appear in this sample, 10% to 15% of them only once. The ten largest clonotypes hold 20% to 25% of the sample.

Inclusive of the bounding cysteine and valine, the CDR3 is 15 residues long. Solely the CDR3 DNA is kept, with 45 bases framed from the first base. The germline V gene sets CDR1 to SGHVS and CDR2 to FQNEAQ. Trimming leaves V shorter by 8 bases and J shorter by 9 bases, with the junction holding 19 bases beyond the gene matches. The chain couples TRBV7-8 to TRBJ2-7; TRBD1 matches 7 bases in the middle. Sequencing used PBMCs or a T cell subset sorted from them (not recorded which). The receptor comes from a man between 18 and 35 years old who had mild COVID-19 (a few samples of this study predate the infection). The sample titles of this study are shuffled in the database, so cell type and time point are left out; the donor was told from shared clones. The sequence in DNA is TGTGCCAGCCCCCGACAAGGGACAGTAGGGGTGATGCAGTACGTC. Its coded protein is CASPRQGTVGVMQYV.